This T cell receptor (beta chain) stems from a study of T cell responses to AZD1222 COVID-19 vaccine. Broader study findings: White British people made up most donors, females outnumbered males, and clonal diversity was possibly underestimated. CD4 TCRs linked to vaccination spanned spike, dominating at 160-218 and 743-854. Only six individuals given AZD1222 were seropositive at baseline. As reported, nearly half of all spike-specific TCRs target variant regions that are unmutated.

V was pared by 2 bases and J by 2 bases, with 2 bases of the junction left unmatched. Germline V gene data show CDR1 as SGHRS and CDR2 as YFSETQ. CDR3 length: 14 residues. TCRdb's table, derived via immunoSEQ multiplex PCR, lists solely in-frame clones and lacks some. The repertoire holds 130,000 to 150,000 clones, with 91% as singletons. A word on this clone: The antigen is not known.

This rearrangement joins TRBV5-1 to TRBJ2-5, with 8 bases aligning to TRBD1. The receptor comes from an adult in good health. The specimen comprised peripheral blood, sampled on day 0 of AZD1222 vaccination. The CDR3 sequence is CASSLRTGQETQYF. The CDR3 nucleotides read TGCGCCAGCAGCTTAAGGACAGGGCAAGAGACCCAGTACTTC.